The entry that follows covers one T cell receptor beta chain sequence. Its antigen remains unidentified. The input lacks base qualities; no much larger clone sits a single base away. The sample is drawn from a study of post-analysis software for immune sequencing data (dated by TCRdb to the mid-2010s). About the investigation overall: Relapsing-remitting, secondary progressive and progressive-relapsing multiple sclerosis were recorded as disease courses, and subtype annotation was lacking for some patients. A subset of samples was prepared in parallel using single-end sample barcoding, then pooled and co-amplified after Illumina adapter ligation. Patient repertoires were compared against about twelve previously published healthy control repertoires from donors aged roughly 6 to 27 years.

Receptors were amplified or captured by PCR. Data came from an Illumina HiSeq 2500. Unique molecular identifiers were incorporated into TCR beta cDNA libraries to reduce PCR and sequencing biases. Per 1 to 10 million input T cells, approximately 500,000 cDNA molecules were obtained, such that each molecule approximated one T cell. Patient libraries were prepared and sequenced with the same protocol used for the earlier healthy control dataset. Samples belonging to the same batch were prepared together, multiplexed and sequenced on a shared HiSeq lane. On the study's bioinformatics: Raw barcoded reads were processed with MIGEC, and single-read molecular identifier groups were discarded before consensus assembly and CDR3 extraction. Clonotype tables were post-analysed with VDJtools, and diversity was normalized by down-sampling all datasets to the smallest sample size. In repertoire overlap clustering, CDR3 amino acid sequences, but not nucleotide sequences, were matched to correct batch-related cross-sample contamination. TCRdb took the public reads, trimmed them with fastp at Q25, ran MiXCR for clone calling and kept in-frame beta chains. Identical CDR3 proteins give one entry, which carries the most common genes and DNA. For this entry, the V and J calls and clone size follow TCRdb and not the study's own pipeline. The sample table contains about 620,000 distinct CDR3 sequences; only one count was recorded for about 40% of them. The leading ten clones occupy more than 1.5% of the sample.

CDR1 and CDR2, looked up from the germline V gene, are SQVTM and ANQGSEA. Counted from cysteine to phenylalanine, this CDR3 has 12 amino acids. Only CDR3 DNA is held: 36 bases, read in frame from base 1. V was cut back by 6 bases and J by 0 bases, leaving a gap of 8 bases between them. Overall study outcomes, separate from this receptor: Multiple sclerosis patients had significantly lower normalized Chao1 diversity than controls, a result that suggests substantial peripheral T-cell clonal expansion. The multiple sclerosis patient group was slightly younger than the control group. Patients showed significantly higher frequencies than controls for a handful of TRBV segments, among them TRBV5-6, TRBV5-1 and TRBV20-1. Direct clustering with F measure revealed strong co-clustering of samples prepared in the same batch, which led to a batch-effect correction.

To demonstrate the VDJtools post-analysis software, TCR beta repertoires were profiled from the peripheral blood of more than 10 young patients with multiple sclerosis. The multiple sclerosis patients were children and adolescents ranging in age from about 6 to 17 years. The clonotype was recovered from a girl aged 10 to 17 with multiple sclerosis. The sample was blood. The receptor chain draws on TRBV29-1 and TRBJ1-1; the best D guess is TRBD1, with 6 bases matching. The base sequence is TGCAGCGTCTCAGGGGTGAACACTGAAGCTTTCTTT. It codes for CSVSGVNTEAFF.